This T cell receptor beta chain was recovered during a study of T cells after yellow fever vaccination. The study, taken as a whole, reports: Most clones from primary vaccination were detected again post-booster (about 95% CD4, 88% CD8).

On this clonotype itself: Its antigen is still unknown.

With 1 base removed from V and 6 bases from J, the gap between germline ends came to 7 bases. CDR3 length: 12 amino acids. UMIs were added to TCR cDNA along with a universal primer site when it was made by 5'RACE template switching. TCRdb called the 5' RACE reads again in MiXCR, with one record for every CDR3 protein. Of approximately 300,000 distinct CDR3 sequences listed, 6.8% are singletons. This receptor was identified in a man between 18 and 29 years old who received the YFV17D yellow fever vaccine. The chain is built from TRBV12-3 or TRBV12-4 and TRBJ2-7; D remains unclear. The sequences come from PBMCs, collected more than 40 days after the first yellow fever vaccination. DNA for the CDR3: TGTGCCAGCAGTTTAGTGGTGCGCGAGCAGTACTTC. It codes for CASSLVVREQYF.